These 5 T cell receptor beta chains were sequenced from one sample in a study of T cell responses to AZD1222 COVID-19 vaccine. Profiling relied on immunoSEQ multiplex PCR, and the TCRdb table lists in-frame clones only, not all of them. The table lists 90,000 to 150,000 clones, 90% of them singletons. Sequencing used peripheral blood, obtained 28 days after the second dose of the MenACWY control vaccine. The receptors were gathered from an adult who received the MenACWY meningococcal vaccine as a control.

The V and J genes are TRBV5-1 and TRBJ1-1; 7 bases line up with TRBD1. Per the germline V gene, CDR1 is SGHRS and CDR2 is YFSETQ. V was pared by 4 bases and J by 2 bases, with 5 bases of the junction left unmatched. CDR3 length equals 14 residues. Here the CDR3 reads CASSDQGGNTEAFF. For the CDR3, the DNA is TGCGCCAGCAGCGACCAGGGGGGTAACACTGAAGCTTTCTTT.

The chain is built from TRBV7-2 and TRBJ2-2; unclear D gene. The germline V gene has CDR1 SGHTA and CDR2 FQGNSA. This CDR3 is built from 11 residues. V dropped 6 bases and J dropped 4 bases, with 3 bases sitting between them. The CDR3 bases are TGTGCCAGCAGTTTCACCGGGGAGCTGTTTTTT. Translating gives CASSFTGELFF. Variable domain in full (rest from reference TRBV7-2 and TRBJ2-2): GAGVSQSPSNKVTEKGKDVELRCDPISGHTALYWYRQSLGQGLEFLIYFQGNSAPDKSGLPSDRFSAERTGGSVSTLTIQRTQQEDSAVYLCASSFTGELFFGEGSRLTVL.

This clone was counted only a few times. The chain recombines TRBV6-1 with TRBJ1-6, with D unresolved. The CDR3 has 15 residues. Trimming pared 2 bases from V and 6 bases from J, leaving 11 bases between. Germline lookup yields CDR1 MNHNS and CDR2 SASEGT. The CDR3 region is CASSELEGRNSPLHF. The CDR3 DNA reads TGTGCCAGCAGTGAACTGGAGGGTCGTAATTCACCCCTCCACTTT.

The chain links TRBV28 to TRBJ2-3; 12 bases are shared with TRBD1. The CDR3 is 16 amino acids. V trimming: 1 base; J trimming: 5 bases; junction bases outside the gene matches: 4. Germline CDR1 MDHEN, CDR2 SYDVKM. In DNA, the CDR3 is TGTGCCAGCAGTTTATTGGGACAGGGGGCTGGAGATACGCAGTATTTT. Translated, it gives CASSLLGQGAGDTQYF.

This rearrangement joins TRBV18 to TRBJ1-2; D is uncertain. V gave up 0 bases and J gave up 4 bases, with 9 bases separating them. The CDR3 has 14 residues. Looked up from germline, CDR1 is KGHSH and CDR2 is LQKENI. The CDR3 is CASSPPLDGYGYTF. As DNA, the CDR3 is TGTGCCAGCTCACCACCCCTGGATGGCTATGGCTACACCTTC. The full variable domain, completed using reference TRBV18 and TRBJ1-2, is NAGVMQNPRHLVRRRGQEARLRCSPMKGHSHVYWYRQLPEEGLKFMVYLQKENIIDESGMPKERFSAEFPKEGPSILRIQQVVRGDSAAYFCASSPPLDGYGYTFGSGTRLTVV.